A selection of T cell receptor beta chains follows, all from one sample in a study of patients and donors after allogeneic stem cell transplantation. A single record per CDR3 protein comes from TCRdb applying MiXCR to the RT-PCR reads. The table has around 7,600 distinct CDR3 sequences, around 10% seen once. The sequenced material came from blood, either unsorted or a sorted T cell fraction (not recorded which). These receptors all come from a human donor who was either an allogeneic HSCT recipient or a stem cell or donor lymphocyte infusion donor (not recorded which). It is not recorded whose cells these are; they may come from a transplant donor. Both conserved end residues are part of each CDR3. D genes are given only for firm matches. Clone size is not always given. Where it is, it says once, few, many or a class for expanded clones.

v_gene	d_gene	abundance	j_gene	CDR3nt	CDR3aa
TRBV12-3/TRBV12-4	TRBD2	many	TRBJ2-3	TGTGCCAGCAGTGCCTTTAGCGGGGGGTCGGATACGCAGTATTTT	CASSAFSGGSDTQYF
TRBV6-1	TRBD1	many	TRBJ2-3	TGTGCCAGCGGGACAGGGGGTAGCCCCACAGATACGCAGTATTTT	CASGTGGSPTDTQYF
TRBV7-2	TRBD1	many	TRBJ1-2	TGTGCCAGCAGCTTATTGGGACAGGGGGCGCAGGGCTATGGCTACACCTTC	CASSLLGQGAQGYGYTF
TRBV12-3/TRBV12-4	-	few	TRBJ2-2	TGTGCCAGCAGTTTCGGAGGAATGGACACCGGGGAGCTGTTTTTT	CASSFGGMDTGELFF
TRBV6-1	TRBD1	few	TRBJ1-2	TGTGCCAGCAGCGTCGAAGGACAGGGGTACTATGGCTACACCTTC	CASSVEGQGYYGYTF
TRBV19	-	-	TRBJ1-5	TGTGCCAGTATTAGGGATCCGGGCATTGGCAATCAGCCCCAGCATTTT	CASIRDPGIGNQPQHF
TRBV3-1	-	-	TRBJ1-5	TGTGCCAGCAGCCAAGATTTCCAGCGAGGTCAGCCCCAGCATTTT	CASSQDFQRGQPQHF
TRBV2	TRBD1	-	TRBJ1-6	TGTGCCAGCAGTGGGGACAGGGTAAATTCACCCCTCCACTTT	CASSGDRVNSPLHF
TRBV27	-	many	TRBJ2-6	TGTGCCAGCAGTATAGTTTCGGGCTCTGGGGCCAACGTCCTGACTTTC	CASSIVSGSGANVLTF
TRBV20-1	TRBD1	-	TRBJ1-2	TGCAGTGCAGCCGCTACTCTGGACAGGGGGTATGGCTACACCTTC	CSAAATLDRGYGYTF